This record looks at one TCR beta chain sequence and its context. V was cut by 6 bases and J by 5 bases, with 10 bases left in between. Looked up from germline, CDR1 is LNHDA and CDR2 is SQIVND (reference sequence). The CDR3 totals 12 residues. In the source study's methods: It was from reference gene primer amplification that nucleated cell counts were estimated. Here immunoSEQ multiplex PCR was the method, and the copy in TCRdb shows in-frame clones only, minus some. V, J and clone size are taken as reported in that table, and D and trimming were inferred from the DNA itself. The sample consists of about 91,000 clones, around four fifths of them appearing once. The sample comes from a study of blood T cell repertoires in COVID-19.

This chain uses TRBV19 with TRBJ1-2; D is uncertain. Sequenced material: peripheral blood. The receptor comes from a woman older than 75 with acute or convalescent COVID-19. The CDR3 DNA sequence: TGTGCCAGTAGGCGCCGAGGGTATGGCTACACCTTC. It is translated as CASRRRGYGYTF.